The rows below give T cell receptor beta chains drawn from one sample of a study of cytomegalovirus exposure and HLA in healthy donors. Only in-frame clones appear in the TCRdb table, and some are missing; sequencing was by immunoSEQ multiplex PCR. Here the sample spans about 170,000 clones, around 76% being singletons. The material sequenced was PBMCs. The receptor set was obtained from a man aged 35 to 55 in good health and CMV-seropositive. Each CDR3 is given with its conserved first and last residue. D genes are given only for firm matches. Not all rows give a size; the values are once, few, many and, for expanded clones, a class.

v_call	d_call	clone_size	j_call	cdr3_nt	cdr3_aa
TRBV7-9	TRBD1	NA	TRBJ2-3	TGTGCCAGCAGCTCCCGACAGGGAAAAGATACGCAGTATTTT	CASSSRQGKDTQYF
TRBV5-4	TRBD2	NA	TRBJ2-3	TGTGCCAGCAGCAGGGGAGGGGCTAGCGGGGCAGATACGCAGTATTTT	CASSRGGASGADTQYF
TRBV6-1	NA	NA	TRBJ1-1	TGTGCCAGCAAAGAGGGGGGGAAGGCTTTCTTT	CASKEGGKAFF
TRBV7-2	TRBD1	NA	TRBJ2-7	TGTGCCAGCAGCTTAGCCCGCCTTGGGGCAGGGGGATCGCAGTACTTC	CASSLARLGAGGSQYF
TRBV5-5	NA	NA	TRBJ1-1	TGTGCCAGCAGCTTGCAGGGAACTGAAGCTTTCTTT	CASSLQGTEAFF
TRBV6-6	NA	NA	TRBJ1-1	TGTGCCAGCTCGGGCACTGAAGCTTTCTTT	CASSGTEAFF
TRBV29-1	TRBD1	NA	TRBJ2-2	TGCAGCGCTGTCTCAAGGACAGGCCCCACCGGGGAGCTGTTTTTT	CSAVSRTGPTGELFF
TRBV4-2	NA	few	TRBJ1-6	TGTGCCAGCAGCCAAGAAGGGGTGCAGTCACCCCTCCACTTT	CASSQEGVQSPLHF
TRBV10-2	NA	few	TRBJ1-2	TGCGCCAGCAGTGAGAGGGGTACTAACTATGGCTACACCTTC	CASSERGTNYGYTF
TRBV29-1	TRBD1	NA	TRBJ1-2	TGCAGCGTCACGCGACAGGGTGGTTTCGGCTACACCTTC	CSVTRQGGFGYTF
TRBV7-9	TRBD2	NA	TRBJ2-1	TGTGCCAGCAGCTTATATGGGACTAGGAAAAAGTACAATGAGCAGTTCTTC	CASSLYGTRKKYNEQFF
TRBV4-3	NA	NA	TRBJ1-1	TGCGCCAGCAGCCAAGAGCCTGGAACCAGGGGCCCTGAAGCTTTCTTT	CASSQEPGTRGPEAFF
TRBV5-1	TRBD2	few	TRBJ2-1	TGCGCCAGCAGCACTAGCGGGGGGGCCGCAGAGCAGTTCTTC	CASSTSGGAAEQFF
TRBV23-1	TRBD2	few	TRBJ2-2	TGCGCCAGCAGCCTATCCCGGGGGGGGAACACCGGGGAGCTGTTTTTT	CASSLSRGGNTGELFF
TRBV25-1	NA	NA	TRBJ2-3	TGTGCCAGCAGCGGAGAGGTAGGACAGGCCCGGGGGGATACGCAGTATTTT	CASSGEVGQARGDTQYF
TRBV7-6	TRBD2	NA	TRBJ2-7	TGTGCCAGCAGCTCGACTAGCGGGGGGGCAGGCTACGAGCAGTACTTC	CASSSTSGGAGYEQYF